A selection of T cell receptor beta chains follows, all from one sample in a study of vaccination and CD4 T cells after COVID-19. TCRdb re-called the PCR reads with MiXCR, one entry per CDR3 protein. The sample holds 9,500 to 15,000 distinct CDR3 sequences, around 60% seen once. Their recognized antigens are unknown. Specimen: CD4+ T cells from blood, cultured in vitro. The receptor set was obtained from a human donor who had recovered from COVID-19. CDR3s include the opening cysteine and the closing phenylalanine or tryptophan. The D gene is left open where the match is weak. Not every row has a clone size; where given, it reads once, few, many or a size class.

NA	TRBV7-9	TRBJ2-2	once	TGTGCCAGCAGCTTAAGGTTCCGACTCTTAAGCGGGGAGCTGTTTTTT	CASSLRFRLLSGELFF
NA	TRBV10-2	TRBJ1-1	once	TGCGCCAGCACAGAGCCGGCCCTCTTT	CASTEPALF
TRBD1	TRBV2	TRBJ1-2	NA	TGTGCCAGCAGCGGACAGGGCGAGAACTATGGCTACACCTTC	CASSGQGENYGYTF
NA	TRBV6-1	TRBJ1-5	NA	TGTGCCAGCACCCCCGGCAGATATAGCAATCAGCCCCAGCATTTT	CASTPGRYSNQPQHF
NA	TRBV7-9	TRBJ1-2	few	TGTGCCAGCAGCCCCACGGCGGGAAACTATGGCTACACCTTC	CASSPTAGNYGYTF
TRBD2	TRBV5-1	TRBJ2-5	NA	TGCGCCAGCAGCTTGGCCGGGACTACCGAAGAGACCCAGTACTTC	CASSLAGTTEETQYF
TRBD1	TRBV28	TRBJ2-7	NA	TGTGCCAGCAGGTGGGACAGGGCCGTTTACGAGCAGTACTTC	CASRWDRAVYEQYF
NA	TRBV6-1	TRBJ1-4	few	TGTGCCAGCAGTGCCCCCCGGGGAACTAATGAAAAACTGTTTTTT	CASSAPRGTNEKLFF
TRBD2	TRBV12-3/TRBV12-4	TRBJ2-7	once	TGTGCCAGCAGCAAGACTCGGACTAGCGGGATCTACGAGCAGTACTTC	CASSKTRTSGIYEQYF
NA	TRBV29-1	TRBJ2-3	few	TGCAGCGGAACTAGGGGCACCCAGCGTGGGGATACGCAGTATTTT	CSGTRGTQRGDTQYF
TRBD1	TRBV20-1	TRBJ1-4	NA	TGCAGTGCTAGAGAACAGGGGAGAAGAGAAAAACTGTTTTTT	CSAREQGRREKLFF
NA	TRBV5-4	TRBJ2-5	few	TGTGCCAGCAGCTTCCGCAGGGACCAAGAGACCCAGTACTTC	CASSFRRDQETQYF
TRBD1	TRBV24-1	TRBJ1-6	NA	TGTGCCACCAGGGGACAGGGGGACAATTCACCCCTCCACTTT	CATRGQGDNSPLHF
NA	TRBV7-9	TRBJ1-2	NA	TGTGCCAGCAGCTTAGTATCAAGGGAACATGGCTACACCTTC	CASSLVSREHGYTF
TRBD1	TRBV28	TRBJ1-2	NA	TGTGCCAGCAGCCCGGCATCAACCCAGGGGGAGGCTGGCTACACCTTC	CASSPASTQGEAGYTF
NA	TRBV7-2	TRBJ1-4	once	TGTGCCAGCAGCTCCCCGGGGCGCGGGGAAAAACTGTTTTTT	CASSSPGRGEKLFF
NA	TRBV28	TRBJ1-5	NA	TGTGCCAGCAGTGTAGCCCGAGGGACCCAGCCCCAGCATTTT	CASSVARGTQPQHF
TRBD2	TRBV4-2	TRBJ2-3	NA	TGTGCCAGCAGCCAAGACATAGGCGGGAGAGCAGATACGCAGTATTTT	CASSQDIGGRADTQYF
NA	TRBV19	TRBJ1-2	few	TGTGCCAGTAGTACACTCCGGGACTCCGATAACTATGGCTACACCTTC	CASSTLRDSDNYGYTF
NA	TRBV11-2	TRBJ2-3	NA	TGTGCCAGCAGCTTAAGGGGGGGCGTAGATACGCAGTATTTT	CASSLRGGVDTQYF
NA	TRBV20-1	TRBJ1-3	few	TGCAGTGCTAGGGCAGGGAACACCATATATTTT	CSARAGNTIYF
NA	TRBV20-1	TRBJ2-7	NA	TGCAGTGCTCCACAGACTTGGGACTCCTACGAGCAGTACTTC	CSAPQTWDSYEQYF
NA	TRBV6-1	TRBJ2-2	NA	TGTGCCAGCGGAGGGCTACCCGGGGAGCTGTTTTTT	CASGGLPGELFF
NA	TRBV12-3/TRBV12-4	TRBJ2-1	NA	TGTGCCAGCACTACGACGTCCTCTTCCTACAATGAGCAGTTCTTC	CASTTTSSSYNEQFF
NA	TRBV15	TRBJ2-3	NA	TGTGCCACCAGCAGAGAGATTGCAGATACGCAGTATTTT	CATSREIADTQYF
NA	TRBV2	TRBJ2-5	NA	TGTGCCAGCAGCCTCAGCGGACAGCCAGGGCAGGCCCAGTACTTC	CASSLSGQPGQAQYF
NA	TRBV5-1	TRBJ2-5	NA	TGCGCCAGCAGCTTGGTATCAGGGAAGGAGACCCAGTACTTC	CASSLVSGKETQYF
NA	TRBV7-9	TRBJ1-2	NA	TGTGCCAGCAGCGCGATACAGGCGACTCGGAACTATGGCTACACCTTC	CASSAIQATRNYGYTF
TRBD1	TRBV7-2	TRBJ1-3	few	TGTGCCAGCAGCCCACAGGGACAGGTAGACTACTCTGGAAACACCATATATTTT	CASSPQGQVDYSGNTIYF
NA	TRBV10-3	TRBJ2-7	NA	TGTGCCATCAGCGCCGGGCCCTACGAGCAGTACTTC	CAISAGPYEQYF
TRBD1	TRBV6-1	TRBJ2-7	NA	TGTGCCAGCAGCCTAACCGGGACAGCAACCTACGAGCAGTACTTC	CASSLTGTATYEQYF
TRBD2	TRBV7-9	TRBJ2-3	NA	TGTGCCAGCAGCGCTAGCGGGGATACGCAGTATTTT	CASSASGDTQYF
TRBD1	TRBV4-1	TRBJ2-7	NA	TGCGCCAGCAGCCAAGATCCCCACAGGGGAATCGAGCAGTACTTC	CASSQDPHRGIEQYF
NA	TRBV27	TRBJ2-1	NA	TGTGCCAGCAGTCGTGGACAGTTATTCTACAATGAGCAGTTCTTC	CASSRGQLFYNEQFF
NA	TRBV20-1	TRBJ2-1	NA	TGCAGTGCTCCTTTCAGCGGTGGCAATGAGCAGTTCTTC	CSAPFSGGNEQFF
NA	TRBV20-1	TRBJ1-5	NA	TGCAGTGCCGGGACACGGAATAGCAATCAGCCCCAGCATTTT	CSAGTRNSNQPQHF
NA	TRBV27	TRBJ2-2	NA	TGTGCCAGCAGAGGAGGACCCAGCGCGACCGGGGAGCTGTTTTTT	CASRGGPSATGELFF
NA	TRBV28	TRBJ2-7	medium-sized	TGTGCCAGCAGTCTGGACGTATCCCCGAGCTCCTACGAGCAGTACTTC	CASSLDVSPSSYEQYF
TRBD2	TRBV20-1	TRBJ2-7	few	TGCAGTGCTAGAGACTTAGGGACTAGCGGCGCCTACTACGAGCAGTACTTC	CSARDLGTSGAYYEQYF
TRBD1	TRBV25-1	TRBJ1-5	medium-sized	TGTGCCAGCAGTACCGGGACAGGGTACAATCAGCCCCAGCATTTT	CASSTGTGYNQPQHF
NA	TRBV7-7	TRBJ2-7	NA	TGTGCTAGCAGCTTAGGCCCCGGGAGCTCCTACGAGCAGTACTTC	CASSLGPGSSYEQYF